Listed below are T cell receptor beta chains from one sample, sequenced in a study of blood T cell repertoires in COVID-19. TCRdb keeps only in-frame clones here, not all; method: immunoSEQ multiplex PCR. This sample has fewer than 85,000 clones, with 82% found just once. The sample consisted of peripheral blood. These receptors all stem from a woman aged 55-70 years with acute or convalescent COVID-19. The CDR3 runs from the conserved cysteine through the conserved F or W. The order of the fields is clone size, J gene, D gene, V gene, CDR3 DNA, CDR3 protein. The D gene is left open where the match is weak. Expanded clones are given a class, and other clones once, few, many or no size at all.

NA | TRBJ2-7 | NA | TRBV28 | TGTGCCAGCAGTGAGAGACTTTCCGCCTACGAGCAGTACTTC | CASSERLSAYEQYF
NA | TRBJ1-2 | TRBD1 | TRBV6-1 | TGTGCCAGCAGTGGGACAGGGAATGGCTACACCTTC | CASSGTGNGYTF
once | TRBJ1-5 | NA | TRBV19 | TGTGCCAGTAGTATTCGGGGGGCGGGCAATCAGCCCCAGCATTTT | CASSIRGAGNQPQHF
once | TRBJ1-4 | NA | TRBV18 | TGTGCCAGCTCACCACGAAACGGGGTTAATGAAAAACTGTTTTTT | CASSPRNGVNEKLFF
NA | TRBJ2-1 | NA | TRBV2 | TGTGCCATCTCGACTCAGAGAACCCGCAATGAGCAGTTCTTC | CAISTQRTRNEQFF
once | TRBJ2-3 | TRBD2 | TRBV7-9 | TGTGCCAGCAGCCCCCGAGCGGGGACTAGCACAGATACGCAGTATTTT | CASSPRAGTSTDTQYF
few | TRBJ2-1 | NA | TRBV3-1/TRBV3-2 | TGTGCCAGCAGCCAAGAAGTCCCTGGCTGGGGGGATGAGCAGTTCTTC | CASSQEVPGWGDEQFF
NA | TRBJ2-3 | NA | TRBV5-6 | TGTGCCAGCAGCCAGATAGCGGAAGATACGCAGTATTTT | CASSQIAEDTQYF
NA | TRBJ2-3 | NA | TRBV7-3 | TGTGCCAGCAGCTTAGTCGGCTCCGGCGGGACAGATACGCAGTATTTT | CASSLVGSGGTDTQYF
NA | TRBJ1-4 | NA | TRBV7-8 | TGTGCCAGCAGCCCCGGAGGGGTCCGGCTACAAGTTGAAAAACTGTTTTTT | CASSPGGVRLQVEKLFF
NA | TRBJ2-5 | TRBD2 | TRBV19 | TGTGCCAGTAGTACCGGGACGGGGGGACAAGAGACCCAGTACTTC | CASSTGTGGQETQYF
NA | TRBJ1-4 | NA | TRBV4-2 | TGTGCCAGCAGCCAAGAGGGTCAGGCAACTAATGAAAAACTGTTTTTT | CASSQEGQATNEKLFF
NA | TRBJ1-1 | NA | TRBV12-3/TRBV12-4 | TGTGCCAGCAGTCCCGGGTCACCGAAAGCTTTCTTT | CASSPGSPKAFF
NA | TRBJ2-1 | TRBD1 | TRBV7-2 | TGTGCCAGCAGCCGCGGACAGGGGGCTTATGAGCAGTTCTTC | CASSRGQGAYEQFF
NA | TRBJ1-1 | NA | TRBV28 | TGTGCCAGTCTTAGGCCGACAGGTTTGAACACTGAAGCTTTCTTT | CASLRPTGLNTEAFF
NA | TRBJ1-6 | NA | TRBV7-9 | TGTGCCAGCAGCCGAGCGGGGGGCGCTTTCAATTCACCCCTCCACTTT | CASSRAGGAFNSPLHF
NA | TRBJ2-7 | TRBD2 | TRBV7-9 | TGTGCCAGCAGCTTAGTCGGGGCGGGGGGCATTTACTACGAGCAGTACTTC | CASSLVGAGGIYYEQYF
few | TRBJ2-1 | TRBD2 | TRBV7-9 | TGTGCCAGCTCGTCAACGACGGGACTAGCGGGGCTCTACAATGAGCAGTTCTTC | CASSSTTGLAGLYNEQFF
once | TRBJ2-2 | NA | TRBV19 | TGTGCCAGTAGTATTGGTTGGGTTAGCAGAAACACCGGGGAGCTGTTTTTT | CASSIGWVSRNTGELFF
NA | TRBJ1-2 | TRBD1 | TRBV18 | TGTGCCAGCTCACCGACAGGGGGGTCAGACTATGGCTACACCTTC | CASSPTGGSDYGYTF
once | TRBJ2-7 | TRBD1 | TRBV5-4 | TGTGCCAGCAGCTGGGGACAGGGGCCGACCTACGAGCAGTACTTC | CASSWGQGPTYEQYF
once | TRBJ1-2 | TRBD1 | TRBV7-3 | TGTGCCAGCAGCTCGGACGGGACAGGGGTCTATGGCTACACCTTC | CASSSDGTGVYGYTF
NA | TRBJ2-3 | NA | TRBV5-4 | TGTGCCAGCAGCTTCGCACCGGGTCCCATTATTATTGGCACAGATACGCAGTATTTT | CASSFAPGPIIIGTDTQYF
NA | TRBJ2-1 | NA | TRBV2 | TGTGCCAGCAGTATGAGCGAAGTAAGCTACAATGAGCAGTTCTTC | CASSMSEVSYNEQFF
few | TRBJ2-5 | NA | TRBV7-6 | TGTGCCAGCAGCTTACGTGGGGGGAGCGGGGAGACCCAGTACTTC | CASSLRGGSGETQYF
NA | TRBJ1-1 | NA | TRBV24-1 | TGTGCCACCAGTGATTTAAGGGAGCATATCGGTGAAGCTTTCTTT | CATSDLREHIGEAFF
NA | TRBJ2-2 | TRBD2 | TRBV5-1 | TGCGCCAGCAGCCTGACTAGCGGGAGCAACGGGGAGCTGTTTTTT | CASSLTSGSNGELFF
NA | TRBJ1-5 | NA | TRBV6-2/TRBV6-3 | TGTGCCAGCAGTTACATTTGGCGAGGAAATCAGCCCCAGCATTTT | CASSYIWRGNQPQHF
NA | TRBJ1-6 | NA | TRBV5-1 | TGCGCCAGCAGCCGCGGGCAGGAGTTCAATTCACCCCTCCACTTT | CASSRGQEFNSPLHF
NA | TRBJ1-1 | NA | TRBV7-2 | TGTGCCAGCAGTTCCCAGGGCCACACTGAAGCTTTCTTT | CASSSQGHTEAFF
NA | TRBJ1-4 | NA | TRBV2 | TGTGCCAGCAGCTCGAACACTGCCGCGGGGGAAAAACTGTTTTTT | CASSSNTAAGEKLFF
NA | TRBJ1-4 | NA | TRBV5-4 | TGTGCCAGCTCGAGACAAGGAAATGAAAAACTGTTTTTT | CASSRQGNEKLFF
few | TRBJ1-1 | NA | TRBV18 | TGTGCCAGCTCACCAACAGGGATGAACACTGAAGCTTTCTTT | CASSPTGMNTEAFF
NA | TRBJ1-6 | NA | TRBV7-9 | TGTGCCAGCAGCTTAGATCAGGGGAATTCACCCCTCCACTTT | CASSLDQGNSPLHF
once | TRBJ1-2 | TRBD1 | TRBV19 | TGTGCCAGTAGTCCCGGACAGGGGACAGGTAACTATGGCTACACCTTC | CASSPGQGTGNYGYTF
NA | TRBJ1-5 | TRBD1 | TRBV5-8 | TGTGCCAGCAGCTTGGGTTACCGCAGGGGGCCTAGCAATCAGCCCCAGCATTTT | CASSLGYRRGPSNQPQHF
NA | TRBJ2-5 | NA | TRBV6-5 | TGTGCCAGCAGCACACCAGGGTTGTGGGAGACCCAGTACTTC | CASSTPGLWETQYF